This is a list of T cell receptor beta chains from one sample in a study of beta chain features in type 1 diabetes. The repertoire was sequenced with immunoSEQ multiplex PCR; TCRdb's copy has only in-frame clones and lacks some. The sample has more than 300,000 clones; 10% to 15% are singletons. The sequenced material came from naive CD4+ T cells from blood. The source is a man aged 18 to 29 in good health. The CDR3 runs from the conserved cysteine through the conserved F or W. D genes are given only for firm matches. Not every row has a clone size; where given, it reads once, few, many or a size class.

CDR3	DNA	V	J	D	size
CASSYGTSGGEQFF	TGCGCCAGCAGCTACGGGACTAGCGGGGGTGAGCAGTTCTTC	TRBV5-1	TRBJ2-1	TRBD2	.
CASSLSRSTDTQYF	TGTGCCAGCAGCTTATCCCGGAGCACAGATACGCAGTATTTT	TRBV7-2	TRBJ2-3	.	few
CASSFGQGAPLHF	TGTGCCAGCAGCTTCGGACAGGGTGCACCCCTCCACTTT	TRBV7-9	TRBJ1-6	TRBD1	few
CASSLSNEQYF	TGTGCCAGCAGTTTGTCCAACGAGCAGTACTTC	TRBV28	TRBJ2-7	.	few
CASSLQPGQTYEQYF	TGTGCCAGCAGCTTGCAACCGGGACAGACCTACGAGCAGTACTTC	TRBV7-2	TRBJ2-7	TRBD1	.
CASSHNPGYNSYEQYF	TGCGCCAGCAGCCACAACCCAGGGTACAACTCCTACGAGCAGTACTTC	TRBV4-1	TRBJ2-7	.	.
CASSEESLNEQFF	TGTGCCAGCTCCGAGGAGTCGCTCAATGAGCAGTTCTTC	TRBV11-3	TRBJ2-1	.	few
CASSVGSVGNTIYF	TGTGCCAGCAGCGTAGGATCGGTAGGAAACACCATATATTTT	TRBV9	TRBJ1-3	.	few
CASSPVGQGSGMSYTF	TGTGCCAGCTCACCAGTAGGACAGGGGAGCGGAATGAGCTACACCTTC	TRBV18	TRBJ1-2	TRBD1	.
CASSQSDGQPNQPQHF	TGTGCCAGCAGCCAGAGTGATGGACAACCTAATCAGCCCCAGCATTTT	TRBV7-9	TRBJ1-5	.	few